The clone carrying this T cell receptor beta chain was observed a handful of times. This entry belongs to a study of T cells in Graves' hyperthyroidism and ophthalmopathy. Researchers amplified the TCR beta CDR3 regions from RNA transcripts. RT-PCR in the first round (using the HTBI primer set) targeted the TCR CDR3. TCRdb re-derived calls from the multiplex PCR reads in MiXCR, one entry per CDR3 protein. The table lists about 640,000 distinct CDR3 sequences, less than 25% of them singletons. The CDR3 has 13 residues. The J segment lost 7 bases and the V segment lost 7 bases, leaving 5 bases of the junction unmatched. CDR1 and CDR2 (germline): SGHTA, FQGNSA.

The sequence derives from a young man with Graves' ophthalmopathy. The V gene is TRBV7-2, the J gene TRBJ1-5; TRBD1 matches 9 bases. Sequencing input: blood. For the CDR3, the DNA is TGTGCCAGCATACAGGGGGCCCAACAGCCCCAGCATTTT. Translated, it gives CASIQGAQQPQHF.